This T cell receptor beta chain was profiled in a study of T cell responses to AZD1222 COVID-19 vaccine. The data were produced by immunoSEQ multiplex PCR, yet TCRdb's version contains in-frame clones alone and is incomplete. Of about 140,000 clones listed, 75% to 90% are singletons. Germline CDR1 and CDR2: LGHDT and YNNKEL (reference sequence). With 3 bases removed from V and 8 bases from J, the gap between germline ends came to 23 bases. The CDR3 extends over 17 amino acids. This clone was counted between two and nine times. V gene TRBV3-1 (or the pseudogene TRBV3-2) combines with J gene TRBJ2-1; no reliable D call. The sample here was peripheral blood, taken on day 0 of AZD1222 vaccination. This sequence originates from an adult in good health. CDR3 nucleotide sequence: TGTGCCAGCAGCCAGAGAAGGGTGGCGGCGGTACATGATGAGCAGTTCTTC. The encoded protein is CASSQRRVAAVHDEQFF.